This TCR beta chain was profiled in a study of post-analysis software for immune sequencing data. Study-wide results and caveats: Samples from a shared batch, those prepared together, strongly co-clustered by F measure. Controls showed lower frequencies than patients for several TRBV segments, and TRBV5-6, TRBV5-1 and TRBV20-1 were among these.

TCR beta libraries were prepared from cDNA with unique molecular identifiers. T cells numbering about 0.85 to 11 million yielded cDNA molecules that totaled some 500,000. TCRdb re-called the PCR reads through MiXCR, storing one row per CDR3 protein. The top ten clones hold roughly 5.2% of a sample with 700,000 to 900,000 distinct CDR3 sequences, approximately 44% of them seen once. Points on this clonotype: Its antigen remains unknown.

Germline V gene data show CDR1 as SGDLS and CDR2 as YYNGEE. Trimming left V 0 bases short and J 5 bases short, with 9 bases between. This CDR3 contains 14 residues. This clonotype originated in a girl between 5 and 17 years old with multiple sclerosis. Specimen: blood. This rearrangement joins TRBV9 to TRBJ1-5, with D possibly being TRBD1 (6 bases). As DNA, the CDR3 is TGTGCCAGCAGCGTAGCAGGGGAGGATCAGCCCCAGCATTTT. It encodes CASSVAGEDQPQHF. Looking up the rest from reference TRBV9 and TRBJ1-5 gives the full variable domain: DSGVTQTPKHLITATGQRVTLRCSPRSGDLSVYWYQQSLDQGLQFLIQYYNGEERAKGNILERFSAQQFPDLHSELNLSSLELGDSALYFCASSVAGEDQPQHFGDGTRLSIL.